These 18 T cell receptor beta chains were sequenced from one sample in a study of cytomegalovirus exposure and HLA in healthy donors (dated by TCRdb to about 2017). Library creation used the immunoSEQ multiplex PCR assay. The multiplex PCR relied on a mix of 60 forward primers for TCR Vbeta segments and 13 reverse primers for TCR Jbeta segments. TCRdb holds this immuneACCESS table with in-frame rearrangements only. Some clones are missing; in checked studies, unresolved V genes explain under half, and the rest has no known cause. The sample profile shows 110,000 to 150,000 clones; about two thirds of them were found once. The ten largest clones take up about 2% of the sample. The sequencing input was PBMCs. These receptors were collected from a woman in her fifties or sixties in good health and CMV-seropositive.

The V gene is TRBV30, the J gene TRBJ1-3; 7 nucleotides agree with TRBD1. This CDR3 has 15 amino acids. Germline V CDR1 and CDR2: GTSNPN, SVGIG (reference sequence). With V trimmed by 2 bases and J by 2 bases, 6 bases remained unmatched. CDR3 coding DNA: TGTGCCTGGAGTTCGACAGGGCTGCCTGGAAACACCATATATTTT. Translating gives CAWSSTGLPGNTIYF.

The rearrangement joins TRBV10-2 to TRBJ2-5, with D possibly TRBD2 on 5 matching bases. The V end was cut by 6 bases, the J end by 11 bases, with 16 bases between. The length of the CDR3 is 12 residues. CDR1 is WSHSY, CDR2 SAAADI, per germline. CDR3 DNA: TGCGCCAGCAGCGTGAGGAATTGGGAGCAGTACTTC. Amino acids: CASSVRNWEQYF.

The V and J genes are TRBV6-5 and TRBJ2-7, with 8 bases identical to TRBD1. The CDR3 contains 14 residues. Germline CDR1 and CDR2: MNHEY and SVGAGI. V shed 6 bases and J 4 bases; nucleotides not matched to a gene: 8. The CDR3 nucleotides are TGTGCCAGCAGGCACAGGGGGGTAGGGTACGAGCAGTACTTC. Encoded protein: CASRHRGVGYEQYF.

The V call is TRBV6-6, the J call TRBJ2-1; D gene uncertain. V was cut by 2 bases and J by 3 bases, with 5 bases left in between. Per germline, CDR1 MNHNY and CDR2 SVGAGI (reference sequence). The CDR3 loop spans 13 amino acids. CDR3 sequence: CASSYTGYNEQFF. The CDR3 DNA reads TGTGCCAGCAGTTACACGGGCTACAATGAGCAGTTCTTC.

In its sample, this clone was seen once. J is TRBJ2-3 and V is TRBV7-9; 9 bases line up with TRBD2. Germline V CDR1 and CDR2: SEHNR, FQNEAQ (reference sequence). V gave up 2 bases and J gave up 5 bases; unmatched junction bases: 8. This CDR3 contains 16 residues. The CDR3 coding sequence is TGTGCCAGCAGCTTAAATAGCGGGAGCCGGCAAGATACGCAGTATTTT. Amino acids: CASSLNSGSRQDTQYF.

The chain joins TRBV6-5 to TRBJ2-5, with 7 bases identical to TRBD1. Germline CDR1 is MNHEY and CDR2 is SVGAGI. The CDR3 has 13 residues. V trimming: 6 bases; J trimming: 8 bases; junction bases outside the gene matches: 9. The CDR3 sequence: CASRMDRSDTQYF. CDR3 DNA sequence: TGTGCCAGCAGAATGGACAGGTCCGATACCCAGTACTTC.

This clone appeared a few times. The chain is built from TRBV6-1 and TRBJ1-3; possible D gene TRBD1, 6 bases. Deletions cut 7 bases from V and 5 bases from J, with 15 bases between. CDR3 size: 14 residues. Germline lookup yields CDR1 MNHNS and CDR2 SASEGT. The CDR3 region is CASTEATGRNTIYF. CDR3 nucleotides: TGTGCCAGCACCGAAGCCACAGGGAGAAACACCATATATTTT.

This clone was detected only once. The chain carries TRBV10-3 and TRBJ2-7; TRBD1 is a possible D gene (6 bases). This CDR3 has 13 amino acids. V lost 6 bases to trimming and J lost 2 bases, with 11 bases between them. CDR1 ENHRY and CDR2 SYGVKD come from the germline V gene. CDR3 sequence reads: CAIRQGLPYEQYF. Written as DNA, the CDR3 is TGTGCCATCAGACAGGGCCTGCCCTACGAGCAGTACTTC.

This chain connects TRBV7-9 to TRBJ2-7; TRBD2 matches at 8 bases. The germline V gene encodes CDR1 SEHNR and CDR2 FQNEAQ (reference sequence). With V trimmed by 7 bases and J by 1 base, 9 bases remained unmatched. CDR3 length equals 15 residues. CDR3 bases: TGTGCCAGCACTCGGGGGGGCACGGGATCCTACGAGCAGTACTTC. Its protein is CASTRGGTGSYEQYF.

The CDR3 region is CASSPQGANVLTF. The CDR3, as DNA: TGTGCCAGCAGCCCACAGGGAGCCAACGTCCTGACTTTC. The genes are TRBV7-9 and TRBJ2-6, with D possibly TRBD1 on 6 matching bases. Germline V gene lookup returns CDR1 SEHNR and CDR2 FQNEAQ (reference sequence). Trimming cost V 5 bases and J 7 bases, with 9 bases left between them. The CDR3 consists of 13 residues.

This clone was seen once. The chain is built from TRBV7-6 and TRBJ1-3; 7 bases match TRBD1. This CDR3 is built from 14 residues. J was trimmed by 4 bases and V by 2 bases; bases with no gene match: 2. Germline lookup yields CDR1 SGHVS and CDR2 FNYEAQ. CDR3 region: CASSLQGQGNTIYF. In DNA, the CDR3 is TGTGCCAGCAGCTTACAGGGACAGGGAAACACCATATATTTT.

This clone was detected only a few times. The V gene is TRBV15, the J gene TRBJ1-1, with 9 bases that match TRBD1. The V and J ends lost 1 base and 0 bases, in that order; junction bases with no gene match: 9. CDR3 length: 18 residues. Per germline, CDR1 LNHNV and CDR2 YYDKDF (reference sequence). The CDR3: CATSRGTGATSMNTEAFF. The CDR3 region has the DNA TGTGCCACCAGCAGAGGGACAGGGGCGACTTCCATGAACACTGAAGCTTTCTTT.

On this clone: The identical CDR3 is also encoded by other nucleotide sequences in the sample. This rearrangement joins TRBV5-1 to TRBJ1-1; D is unresolved. The CDR3 is made up of 14 amino acids. CDR1 is SGHRS and CDR2 is YFSETQ in the germline V gene. Deletions cut 0 bases from V and 1 base from J, with 7 bases between. This chain's CDR3 is CASSLVAGNTEAFF. CDR3 nucleotides: TGCGCCAGCAGCTTGGTAGCGGGGAACACTGAAGCTTTCTTT.

The chain links TRBV2 to TRBJ2-1, with TRBD2 identical over 7 bases. The CDR3 consists of 14 residues. In germline, CDR1 is SNHLY, CDR2 FYNNEI. V dropped 5 bases and J dropped 6; count of bases not matched to a gene: 7. The CDR3 loop is CASSTTGTINEQFF. The DNA for the CDR3 is TGTGCCAGCAGTACCACCGGGACTATCAATGAGCAGTTCTTC.

This clone was seen just once. This chain uses TRBV18 with TRBJ1-1; TRBD1 matches at 8 bases. The CDR3 totals 15 residues. The V gene's germline CDR1 is KGHSH and CDR2 LQKENI. The J segment lost 1 base and the V segment lost 3 bases, leaving 4 bases of the junction unmatched. The CDR3 DNA reads TGTGCCAGCTCACCCAGGACAGGGCCGAACACTGAAGCTTTCTTT. Protein: CASSPRTGPNTEAFF.

The chain combines TRBV10-3 with TRBJ1-3, with 9 bases identical to TRBD1. The CDR3 totals 16 residues. In germline, CDR1 is ENHRY, CDR2 SYGVKD. V shed 6 bases and J 0 bases; nucleotides not matched to a gene: 6. Here the CDR3 DNA reads TGTGCCATCAGAAGGACAGGGGATTACTCTGGAAACACCATATATTTT. Protein: CAIRRTGDYSGNTIYF.

The genes are TRBV18 and TRBJ1-1; weak D call: TRBD1 (5 bases). Germline V gene lookup returns CDR1 KGHSH and CDR2 LQKENI. The V end was cut by 1 base, the J end by 0 bases, with 12 bases between. The CDR3 loop spans 16 amino acids. The CDR3 region is CASSPLLTDLNTEAFF. Written as DNA, the CDR3 is TGTGCCAGCTCACCACTGTTGACAGATTTGAACACTGAAGCTTTCTTT.

This chain uses TRBV15 with TRBJ2-5; 10 nucleotides match TRBD1. The CDR3 loop spans 15 amino acids. Germline V CDR1 and CDR2: LNHNV, YYDKDF (reference sequence). The ends lost 3 bases at V and 5 bases at J; junction bases unmatched: 6. The DNA for the CDR3 is TGTGCCACCAGCAGGGGACAGGGGAGCCGGGAGACCCAGTACTTC. Translated, it gives CATSRGQGSRETQYF.